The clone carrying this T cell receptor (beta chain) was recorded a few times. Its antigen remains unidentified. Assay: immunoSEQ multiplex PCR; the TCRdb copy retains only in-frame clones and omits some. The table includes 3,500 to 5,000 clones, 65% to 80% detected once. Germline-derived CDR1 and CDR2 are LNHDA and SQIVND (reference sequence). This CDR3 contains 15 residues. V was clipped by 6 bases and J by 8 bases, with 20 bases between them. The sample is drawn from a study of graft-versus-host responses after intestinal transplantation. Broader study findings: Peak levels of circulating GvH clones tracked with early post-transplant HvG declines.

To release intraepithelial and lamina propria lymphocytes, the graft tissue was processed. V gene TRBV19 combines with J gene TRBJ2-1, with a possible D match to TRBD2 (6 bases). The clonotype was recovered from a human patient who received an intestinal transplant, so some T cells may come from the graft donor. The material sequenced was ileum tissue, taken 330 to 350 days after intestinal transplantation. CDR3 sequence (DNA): TGTGCCAGTAGCCCAAACCTGGGACTCAATCATGAGCAGTTCTTC. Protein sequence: CASSPNLGLNHEQFF.